This T cell receptor beta chain appears in the sequencing data of a study of tumor-infiltrating lymphocytes in localized non-small cell lung cancer. Study in general: Several tumor histologies, both smoking statuses, and some post-neoadjuvant chemotherapy samples were included. Each patient gave resected tumor and non-adjacent uninvolved lung tissue.

Concerning this clone: What it recognizes is unknown.

The V gene end was trimmed by 1 base and the J gene end by 1 base; junction bases not matched to a gene: 4. This CDR3 is built from 18 residues. CDR1 SEHNR and CDR2 FQNEAQ come from the germline V gene (reference sequence). Profiling relied on immunoSEQ multiplex PCR, and the TCRdb table lists in-frame clones only, not all of them. The table includes tens of thousands of clones, 70% to 90% detected once. Study results and limitations: Tumors had more T cell infiltration than uninvolved lung, per TCRbeta sequencing and CD3 counts. T-cell fraction did not differ between immunotypes IM1 and IM2.

The sequence was collected from a human donor with non-small cell lung cancer. Source material: lung tumor tissue. The chain has TRBV7-9 and TRBJ2-1, with 13 bases fitting TRBD2. CDR3 sequence reads: CASSLDTSGGASYNEQFF. The CDR3 DNA follows: TGTGCCAGCAGCTTAGATACTAGCGGGGGGGCATCCTACAATGAGCAGTTCTTC.